A single TCR beta chain is shown here with its context. Its antigen is currently unknown. The length of the CDR3 is 16 residues. Trimming took off 9 bases at V and 7 bases at J, with 24 bases between the two ends. Germline CDR1 is SNHLY and CDR2 is FYNNEI. MiXCR, applied by TCRdb to the RT-PCR reads, yields one record per CDR3 protein. This table holds around 530,000 distinct CDR3 sequences, around 11% found once. The data belong to a study of response to subunit inactivated influenza vaccine. Overall study findings and caveats: The authors put forward the suggestion that each seasonal influenza vaccination may bring in only a limited number of new T cells.

This receptor was identified in a man aged 50 to 60 who received an inactivated influenza vaccine. The input for sequencing was PBMCs from blood, taken on the day of vaccination. V gene TRBV2 combines with J gene TRBJ2-2, with D perhaps TRBD2 (5 bases). The CDR3 loop reads CARTRGGELGIGELFF. DNA of the CDR3: TGTGCCAGAACCCGCGGAGGAGAGTTGGGAATCGGGGAGCTGTTTTTT. The variable domain in full, with the rest retrieved from reference TRBV2 and TRBJ2-2, is EPEVTQTPSHQVTQMGQEVILRCVPISNHLYFYWYRQILGQKVEFLVSFYNNEISEKSEIFDDQFSVERPDGSNFTLKIRSTKLEDSAMYFCARTRGGELGIGELFFGEGSRLTVL.